The present T cell receptor (beta chain) was sequenced within a study of metastatic and nonmetastatic thyroid tumors (TCRdb year 2020). Some background on the complete study: Repertoires from peripheral blood and from tumor or nodule tissue samples of malignant and benign thyroid patients were compared. What the study reported, not specific to this receptor: In both blood and tumor samples, TCR beta diversity was reported to be significantly higher in malignant tumors than in benign nodules.

The CDR1 and CDR2 encoded by the germline V gene (reference sequence) are DFQATT and SNEGSKA. The CDR3 sequence holds 14 residues, the cysteine and phenylalanine included. The CDR3 DNA has 42 bases and is translated from base 1. V is pared back by 5 bases and J by 0 bases, with 13 bases lying between the germline termini. None of the patients had been given any treatment before thyroid surgery. Patient clinical samples collected from about 2011 to 2019 were retrospectively analysed using T-cell receptor beta sequencing. Receptors were amplified or captured by PCR. For sequencing, an Illumina HiSeq 4000 was employed. The TCR beta-chain CDR3 region of each patient was profiled by high-throughput sequencing. Processing in the source paper ran as follows. A classifier to discriminate distant-metastatic papillary thyroid cancer patients was built from CDR3 differences across clinicopathological groups. Repertoire diversity was assessed with the Shannon index, and tumor-blood repertoire similarity with the Morisita-Horn index. Using fastp at Q25 and MiXCR, TCRdb reprocessed the public reads and kept productive beta chains. These V and J calls rely on TCRdb rather than the paper's analysis. The sample records about 92,000 clones, about 15% of which are singletons. The ten top clones hold 3.6% of the sample.

This clone occurred a few times. This clone's antigen is unknown. A read error may explain this, as a much larger clone is one base away. The chain is made from TRBV20-1 and TRBJ1-1; the D gene is not confidently resolved. Sequences were obtained from blood. The clonotype was recovered from a female donor with papillary thyroid cancer or a benign thyroid nodule (not recorded which). Some clones in this sample may be carry-over from other donors' samples. CDR3 region: CSASWSPMNTEAFF. The nucleotides are TGCAGTGCTTCGTGGTCCCCCATGAACACTGAAGCTTTCTTT.